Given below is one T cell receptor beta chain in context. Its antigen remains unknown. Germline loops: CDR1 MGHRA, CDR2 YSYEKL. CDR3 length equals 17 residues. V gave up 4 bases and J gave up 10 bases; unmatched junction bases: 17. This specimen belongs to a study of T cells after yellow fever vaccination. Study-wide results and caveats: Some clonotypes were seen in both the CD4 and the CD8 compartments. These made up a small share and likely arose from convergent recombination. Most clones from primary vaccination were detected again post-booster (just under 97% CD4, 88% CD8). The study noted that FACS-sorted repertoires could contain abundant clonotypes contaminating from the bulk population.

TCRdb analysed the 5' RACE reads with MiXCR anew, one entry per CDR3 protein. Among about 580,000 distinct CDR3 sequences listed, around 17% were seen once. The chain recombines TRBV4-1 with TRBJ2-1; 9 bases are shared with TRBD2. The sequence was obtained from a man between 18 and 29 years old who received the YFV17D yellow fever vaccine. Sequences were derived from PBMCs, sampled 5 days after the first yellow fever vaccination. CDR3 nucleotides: TGCGCCAGCAGCCCAATCGGCAAGGCGCGGGGGGGAGCAGAGCAGTTCTTC. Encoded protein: CASSPIGKARGGAEQFF.